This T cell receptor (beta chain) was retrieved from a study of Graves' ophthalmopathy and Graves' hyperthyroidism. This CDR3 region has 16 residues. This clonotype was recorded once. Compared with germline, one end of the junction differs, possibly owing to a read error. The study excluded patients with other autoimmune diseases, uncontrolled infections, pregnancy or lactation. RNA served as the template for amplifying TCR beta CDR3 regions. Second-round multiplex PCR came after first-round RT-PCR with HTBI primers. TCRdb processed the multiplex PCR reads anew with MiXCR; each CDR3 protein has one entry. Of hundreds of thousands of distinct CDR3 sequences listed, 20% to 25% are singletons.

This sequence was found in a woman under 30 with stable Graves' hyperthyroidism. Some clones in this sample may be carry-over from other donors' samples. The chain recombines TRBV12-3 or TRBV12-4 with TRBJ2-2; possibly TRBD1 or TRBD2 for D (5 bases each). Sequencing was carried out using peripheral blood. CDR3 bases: TGTGCCAGCAGCCCCTCTGGGGGTCCGAACACCGGGGAGCTGTGTTTT. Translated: CASSPSGGPNTGELCF.